The source of this T cell receptor beta chain is a study of T cells expressing NK-cell markers. Study-wide context: With respect to HCMV, seven of the eight sequenced donors were seropositive, and one was seronegative.

After re-calling the 5' RACE reads, TCRdb lists one entry per CDR3 protein, DNA absent. This sample's clone table lists hundreds of thousands of distinct CDR3 sequences. The CDR3 length is 15 residues. The germline V gene encodes CDR1 LGHNA and CDR2 YSLEER. About this clonotype: The antigen is not known.

Overall study results and limits: Researchers report these clonotypes also headed the CD3+CD56-NKG2C+ fraction in several donors. The contribution of dominant NKG2C+ clonotypes to CD8+ T cells in about six donors was roughly 1.0-7.5%. The study left the HCMV specificity of expanded NKG2C+ T cell clones unresolved.

This chain uses TRBV4-3 with TRBJ1-6; there is no DNA to check the TCRdb D call of TRBD1. The clonotype comes from a woman between 18 and 75 years old in good health. Specimen: blood T cells: a sorted CD56 or NKG2C T cell subset, CD4+ or CD8+ T cells, or bulk PBMC T cells (not recorded which). The CDR3 loop is CASSQVTGAVSPLHF.